Below, 13 T cell receptor beta chains from the same sample are listed, as sequenced in a study of T cell responses to AZD1222 COVID-19 vaccine. TCRdb's table, derived via immunoSEQ multiplex PCR, lists solely in-frame clones and lacks some. The sample consists of some 110,000 clones, 93% of them appearing once. Sequenced material: peripheral blood, taken on day 0 of AZD1222 vaccination. Receptors originate from an adult in good health.

This clone was picked up one time. V usage is TRBV27 and J usage is TRBJ2-7; D is possibly TRBD2 (6 bases). CDR1 and CDR2 (germline): MNHEY, SMNVEV (reference sequence). This CDR3 region has 12 residues. V dropped 4 bases and J dropped 6 bases, with 10 bases sitting between them. CDR3 DNA sequence: TGTGCCAGCAGTTCGCCCGGGGGCGAGCAGTACTTC. Residues: CASSSPGGEQYF.

The chain combines TRBV7-9 with TRBJ2-7, with a weak D call TRBD1 (5 bases). Deletions cut 5 bases from V and 5 bases from J, with 10 bases between. Germline V gene lookup returns CDR1 SEHNR and CDR2 FQNEAQ (reference sequence). The CDR3 is made up of 12 amino acids. CDR3 sequence reads: CASSTQGNEQYF. The CDR3 DNA reads TGTGCCAGCAGCACTCAGGGAAACGAGCAGTACTTC.

The V call is TRBV6-6, the J call TRBJ2-7, with a tentative D call TRBD2 (5 bases). The CDR3 length is 13 residues. Germline V gene sequence: CDR1 MNHNY, CDR2 SVGAGI (reference sequence). Trimming left V 8 bases short and J 6 bases short, with 17 bases between. The CDR3 DNA reads as TGTGCCAGCCGAACTAGTGAGAGGCTCGAGCAGTACTTC. Residues: CASRTSERLEQYF.

This rearrangement joins TRBV5-1 to TRBJ1-3; 9 bases are a match to TRBD1. The CDR3 spans 17 residues. J was trimmed by 1 base and V by 4 bases; bases with no gene match: 9. Germline assignment: CDR1 SGHRS and CDR2 YFSETQ. The CDR3 sequence is CASSPIPGQGSGNTIYF. DNA for the CDR3: TGCGCCAGCAGCCCCATCCCCGGACAGGGGTCTGGAAACACCATATATTTT.

This chain uses TRBV6-5 with TRBJ1-3; D call uncertain. The CDR3 runs to 11 residues. Germline assignment: CDR1 MNHEY and CDR2 SVGAGI. Trimming left V 8 bases short and J 4 bases short, with 6 bases between. DNA for the CDR3: TGTGCCAGCTGGGGAGGAAACACCATATATTTT. This encodes CASWGGNTIYF.

Here the CDR3 reads CASSSSRGGRSQPQHF. Here the CDR3 DNA reads TGTGCCAGCAGTTCCTCACGCGGGGGACGGAGTCAGCCCCAGCATTTT. V usage is TRBV28 and J usage is TRBJ1-5, with a tentative D call TRBD1 (5 bases). The CDR3 spans 16 residues. CDR1 and CDR2 from the germline V gene are MDHEN and SYDVKM. The V end was cut by 4 bases, the J end by 6 bases, with 19 bases between.

J is TRBJ2-5 and V is TRBV2, with 7 bases lining up with TRBD2. This CDR3 contains 17 residues. With 6 bases clipped from V and 5 bases from J, the junction kept 18 bases outside the gene matches. Per the germline V gene, CDR1 is SNHLY and CDR2 is FYNNEI. This chain's CDR3 is CASRDGGVAGAEETQYF. CDR3 nucleotides: TGTGCCAGCAGGGATGGGGGGGTGGCGGGAGCAGAGGAGACCCAGTACTTC.

The J gene is TRBJ2-1, the V gene TRBV29-1; TRBD2 agrees at 10 bases. Germline V gene lookup returns CDR1 SQVTM and CDR2 ANQGSEA. The CDR3 has 16 residues. The junction had 9 bases not matched to a gene; V was cut back by 7 bases and J by 0 bases. The CDR3 region has the DNA TGCAGCGGTAGCGGGAGGCCCGGGAGCTCCTACAATGAGCAGTTCTTC. It encodes CSGSGRPGSSYNEQFF.

This clone has a single count. V gene TRBV7-2 combines with J gene TRBJ1-1; D is uncertain. CDR3 length equals 12 residues. Germline CDR1 SGHTA, CDR2 FQGNSA. Trimming took off 0 bases at V and 8 bases at J, with 7 bases between the two ends. The DNA for the CDR3 is TGTGCCAGCAGCTTAGCGAGTTGGGAAGCTTTCTTT. Translated: CASSLASWEAFF.

This chain joins TRBV5-1 and TRBJ2-1; 7 nucleotides agree with TRBD2. This CDR3 spans 16 amino acids. Trimming took 6 bases from V and 1 from J; bases not matched to a gene: 10. Per germline, CDR1 SGHRS and CDR2 YFSETQ. CDR3 residues: CASTPLGEGSYNEQFF. The CDR3, as DNA: TGCGCCAGCACGCCTCTGGGGGAGGGATCCTACAATGAGCAGTTCTTC.

The CDR3 spells CASRKTLLRGSDNEQFF. The CDR3 nucleotides are TGTGCCAGCAGAAAAACCCTCTTGAGGGGGTCGGACAATGAGCAGTTCTTC. The V and J genes are TRBV2 and TRBJ2-1; a possible D gene is TRBD1 (6 bases). The CDR3 covers 17 residues. Germline loops: CDR1 SNHLY, CDR2 FYNNEI. Trimming left V 6 bases short and J 5 bases short, with 23 bases between.

The V gene is TRBV18, the J gene TRBJ1-2; 8 nucleotides agree with TRBD1. Trimming removed 2 bases from V and 5 bases from J; junction bases left unmatched: 4. This CDR3 region has 14 residues. Germline loops: CDR1 KGHSH, CDR2 LQKENI. CDR3 protein: CASSPGQGGYGYTF. The CDR3 coding sequence is TGTGCCAGCTCACCAGGACAGGGAGGATATGGCTACACCTTC. The full variable domain, its missing parts supplied by reference TRBV18 and TRBJ1-2, is NAGVMQNPRHLVRRRGQEARLRCSPMKGHSHVYWYRQLPEEGLKFMVYLQKENIIDESGMPKERFSAEFPKEGPSILRIQQVVRGDSAAYFCASSPGQGGYGYTFGSGTRLTVV.

This chain joins TRBV5-4 and TRBJ2-5, with D possibly called TRBD1 or TRBD2 (5 bases each). Trimming shortened V by 0 bases and J by 1 base, and 10 bases separated the two germline ends. From germline, CDR1 is SGHNT and CDR2 YYREEE (reference sequence). The CDR3 loop spans 15 amino acids. The CDR3 reads CASSLDPGTQETQYF. The CDR3 bases are TGTGCCAGCAGCTTGGATCCCGGGACCCAAGAGACCCAGTACTTC.